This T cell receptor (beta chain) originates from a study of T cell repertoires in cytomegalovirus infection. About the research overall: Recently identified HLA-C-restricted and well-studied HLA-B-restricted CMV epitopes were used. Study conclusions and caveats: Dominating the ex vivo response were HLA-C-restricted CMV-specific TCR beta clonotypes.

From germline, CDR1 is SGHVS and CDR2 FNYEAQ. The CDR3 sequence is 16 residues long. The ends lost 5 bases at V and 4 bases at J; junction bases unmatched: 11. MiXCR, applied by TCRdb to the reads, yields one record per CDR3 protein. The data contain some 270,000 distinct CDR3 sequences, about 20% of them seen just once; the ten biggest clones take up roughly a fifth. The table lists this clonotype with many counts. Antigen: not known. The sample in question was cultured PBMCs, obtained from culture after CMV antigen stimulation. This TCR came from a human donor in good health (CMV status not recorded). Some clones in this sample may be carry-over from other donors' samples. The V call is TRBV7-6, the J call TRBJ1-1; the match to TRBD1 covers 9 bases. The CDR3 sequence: CASSPRTGERSTEAFF. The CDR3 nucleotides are TGTGCCAGCAGCCCCCGGACAGGGGAGAGATCCACTGAAGCTTTCTTT.